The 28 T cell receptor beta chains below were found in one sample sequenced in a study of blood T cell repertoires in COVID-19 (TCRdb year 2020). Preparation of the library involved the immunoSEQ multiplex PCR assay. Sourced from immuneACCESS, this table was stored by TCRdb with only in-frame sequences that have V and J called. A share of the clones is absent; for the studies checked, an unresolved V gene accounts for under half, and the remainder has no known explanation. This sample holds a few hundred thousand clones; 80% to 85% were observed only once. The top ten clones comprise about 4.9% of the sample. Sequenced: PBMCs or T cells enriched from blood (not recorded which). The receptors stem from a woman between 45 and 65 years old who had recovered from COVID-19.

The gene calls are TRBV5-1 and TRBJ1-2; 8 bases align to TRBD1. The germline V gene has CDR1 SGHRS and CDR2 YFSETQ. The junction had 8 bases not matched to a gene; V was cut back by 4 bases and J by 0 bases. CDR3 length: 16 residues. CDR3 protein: CASSQGQGQANYGYTF. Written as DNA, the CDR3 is TGCGCCAGCAGCCAAGGACAGGGTCAAGCTAACTATGGCTACACCTTC. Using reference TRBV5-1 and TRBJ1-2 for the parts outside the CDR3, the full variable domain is KAGVTQTPRYLIKTRGQQVTLSCSPISGHRSVSWYQQTPGQGLQFLFEYFSETQRNKGNFPGRFSGRQFSNSRSEMNVSTLELGDSALYLCASSQGQGQANYGYTFGSGTRLTVV.

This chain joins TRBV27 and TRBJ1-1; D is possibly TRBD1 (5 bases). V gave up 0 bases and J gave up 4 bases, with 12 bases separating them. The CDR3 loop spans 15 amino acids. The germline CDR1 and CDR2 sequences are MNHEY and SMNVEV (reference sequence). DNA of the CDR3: TGTGCCAGCAGTTTATCGGGAGGGGTCGGCACTGAAGCTTTCTTT. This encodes CASSLSGGVGTEAFF.

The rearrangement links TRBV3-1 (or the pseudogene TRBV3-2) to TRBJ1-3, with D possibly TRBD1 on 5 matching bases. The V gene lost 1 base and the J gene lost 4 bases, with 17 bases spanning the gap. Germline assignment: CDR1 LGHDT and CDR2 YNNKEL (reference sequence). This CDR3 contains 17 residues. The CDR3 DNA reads TGTGCCAGCAGCCAAGGATCCGGGGGGTGGGGCGGAAACACCATATATTTT. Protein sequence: CASSQGSGGWGGNTIYF.

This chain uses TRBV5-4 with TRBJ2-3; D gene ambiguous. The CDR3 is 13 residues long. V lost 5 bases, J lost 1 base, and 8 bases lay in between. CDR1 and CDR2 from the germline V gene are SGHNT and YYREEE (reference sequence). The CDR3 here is CASRLWRTDTQYF. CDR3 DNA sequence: TGTGCCAGCAGACTATGGCGCACAGATACGCAGTATTTT.

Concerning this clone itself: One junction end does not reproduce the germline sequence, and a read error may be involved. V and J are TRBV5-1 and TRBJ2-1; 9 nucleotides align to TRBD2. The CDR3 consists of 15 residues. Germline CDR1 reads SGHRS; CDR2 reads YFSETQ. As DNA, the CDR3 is TGCGCCAGCAGCAGTAGCGGGAGTTCCTACTATGAGCAGTTCTTC. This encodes CASSSSGSSYYEQFF.

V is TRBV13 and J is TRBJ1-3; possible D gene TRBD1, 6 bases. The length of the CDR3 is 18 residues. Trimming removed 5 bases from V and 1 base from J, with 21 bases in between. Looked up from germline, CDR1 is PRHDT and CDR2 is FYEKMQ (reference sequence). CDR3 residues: CASSALGGARGSGNTIYF. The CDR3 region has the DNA TGTGCCAGCAGCGCCCTGGGGGGGGCTAGGGGTTCTGGAAACACCATATATTTT.

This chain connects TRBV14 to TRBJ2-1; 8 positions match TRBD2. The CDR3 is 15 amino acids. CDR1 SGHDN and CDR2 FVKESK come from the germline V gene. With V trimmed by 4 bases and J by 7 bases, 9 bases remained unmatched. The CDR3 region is CASSPRTSMGNEQFF. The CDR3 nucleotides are TGTGCCAGCAGCCCTCGGACTAGCATGGGGAATGAGCAGTTCTTC.

CDR3 coding DNA: TGTGCCTGGAGTATCACAGGGGTTGGAAACACCATATATTTT. This encodes CAWSITGVGNTIYF. The genes are TRBV30 and TRBJ1-3, with 7 positions matching TRBD1. The trim removed 2 bases at V and 3 bases at J, leaving 4 bases unmatched. This CDR3 has 14 residues. CDR1 is GTSNPN, CDR2 SVGIG, per germline (reference sequence).

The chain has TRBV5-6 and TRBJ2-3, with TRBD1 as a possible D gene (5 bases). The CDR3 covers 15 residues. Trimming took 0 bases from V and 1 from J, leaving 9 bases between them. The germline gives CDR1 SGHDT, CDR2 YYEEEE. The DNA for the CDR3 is TGTGCCAGCAGCTTGGATCCCAGGGGCACAGATACGCAGTATTTT. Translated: CASSLDPRGTDTQYF.

The CDR3 sequence: CASSPGHPVELFF. The CDR3 region has the DNA TGTGCCAGCAGCCCTGGACATCCCGTTGAACTGTTTTTT. The chain combines TRBV14 with TRBJ1-4; D is possibly TRBD1 (5 bases). V lost 4 bases to trimming and J lost 12 bases, with 15 bases between them. Germline CDR1 SGHDN, CDR2 FVKESK. This CDR3 comprises 13 residues.

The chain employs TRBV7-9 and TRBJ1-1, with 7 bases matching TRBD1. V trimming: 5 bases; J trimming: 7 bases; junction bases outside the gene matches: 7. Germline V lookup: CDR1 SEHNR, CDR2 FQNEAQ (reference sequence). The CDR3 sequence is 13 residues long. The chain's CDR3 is CASSNDRAYEAFF. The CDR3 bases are TGTGCCAGCAGCAATGACAGGGCCTATGAAGCTTTCTTT. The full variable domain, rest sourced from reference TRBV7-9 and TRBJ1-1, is DTGVSQNPRHKITKRGQNVTFRCDPISEHNRLYWYRQTLGQGPEFLTYFQNEAQLEKSRLLSDRFSAERPKGSFSTLEIQRTEQGDSAMYLCASSNDRAYEAFFGQGTRLTVV.

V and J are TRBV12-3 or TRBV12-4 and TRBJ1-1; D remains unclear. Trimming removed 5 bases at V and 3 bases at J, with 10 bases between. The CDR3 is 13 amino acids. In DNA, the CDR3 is TGTGCCAGCAGTCCGGGGTCGCACACTGAAGCTTTCTTT. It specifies CASSPGSHTEAFF.

This CDR3 is CASSQDQQSPYGYTF. The DNA for the CDR3 is TGCGCCAGCAGCCAAGATCAACAGTCTCCCTATGGCTACACCTTC. The chain is built from TRBV4-3 and TRBJ1-2; D unresolved. Germline CDR1 LGHNA, CDR2 YSLEER. The CDR3 runs 15 residues. The germline V and J ends were trimmed by 0 bases and 4 bases, with 12 bases remaining between them.

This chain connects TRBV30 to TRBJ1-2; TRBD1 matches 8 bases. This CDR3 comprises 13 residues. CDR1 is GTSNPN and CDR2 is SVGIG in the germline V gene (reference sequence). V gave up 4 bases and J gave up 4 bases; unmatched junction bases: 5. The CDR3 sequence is CAWKAGGGYGYTF. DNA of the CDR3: TGTGCCTGGAAGGCAGGGGGCGGCTATGGCTACACCTTC.

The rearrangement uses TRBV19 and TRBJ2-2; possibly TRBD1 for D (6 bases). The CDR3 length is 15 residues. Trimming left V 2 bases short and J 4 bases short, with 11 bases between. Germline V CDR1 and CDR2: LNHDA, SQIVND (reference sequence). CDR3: CASSISGVVTGELFF. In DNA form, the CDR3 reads TGTGCCAGTAGTATATCAGGGGTTGTCACCGGGGAGCTGTTTTTT.

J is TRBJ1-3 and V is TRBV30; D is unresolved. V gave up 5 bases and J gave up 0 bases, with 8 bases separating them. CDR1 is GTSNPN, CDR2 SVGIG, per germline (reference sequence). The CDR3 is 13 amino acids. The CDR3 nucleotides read TGTGCCTGGGACACCAACTCTGGAAACACCATATATTTT. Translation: CAWDTNSGNTIYF. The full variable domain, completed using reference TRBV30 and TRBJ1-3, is SQTIHQWPATLVQPVGSPLSLECTVEGTSNPNLYWYRQAAGRGLQLLFYSVGIGQISSEVPQNLSASRPQDRQFILSSKKLLLSDSGFYLCAWDTNSGNTIYFGEGSWLTVV.

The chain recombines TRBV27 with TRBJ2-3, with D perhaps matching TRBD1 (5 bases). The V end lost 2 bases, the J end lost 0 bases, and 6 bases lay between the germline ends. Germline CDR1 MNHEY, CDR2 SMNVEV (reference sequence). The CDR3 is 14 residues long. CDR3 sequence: CASSLTGSTDTQYF. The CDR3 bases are TGTGCCAGCAGTTTAACAGGAAGCACAGATACGCAGTATTTT.

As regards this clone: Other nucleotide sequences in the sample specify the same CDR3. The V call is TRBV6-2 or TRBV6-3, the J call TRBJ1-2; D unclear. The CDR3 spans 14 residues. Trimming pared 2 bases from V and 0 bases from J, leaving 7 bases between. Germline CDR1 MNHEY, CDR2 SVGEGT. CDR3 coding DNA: TGTGCCAGCAGTTACCGCAGGACTAACTATGGCTACACCTTC. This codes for CASSYRRTNYGYTF.

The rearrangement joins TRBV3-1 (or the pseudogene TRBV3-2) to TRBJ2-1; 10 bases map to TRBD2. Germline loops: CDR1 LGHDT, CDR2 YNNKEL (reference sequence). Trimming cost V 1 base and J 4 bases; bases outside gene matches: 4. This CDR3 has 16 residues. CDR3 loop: CASSQGRTSGYNEQFF. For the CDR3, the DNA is TGTGCCAGCAGCCAAGGTCGGACTAGCGGATACAATGAGCAGTTCTTC.

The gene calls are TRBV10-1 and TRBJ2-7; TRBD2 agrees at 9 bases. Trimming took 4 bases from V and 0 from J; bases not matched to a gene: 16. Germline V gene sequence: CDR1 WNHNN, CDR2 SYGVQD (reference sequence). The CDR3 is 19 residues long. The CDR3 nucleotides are TGCGCCAGCAGTGGGACAGAGCGGGAGGAGGGAACCTACTCCTACGAGCAGTACTTC. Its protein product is CASSGTEREEGTYSYEQYF.

The CDR3 protein is CASRFDPRIEFDTLHF. The CDR3 bases are TGCGCCAGCAGGTTCGACCCCCGTATCGAGTTCGACACCCTCCACTTT. The chain employs TRBV10-1 and TRBJ1-6; D unresolved. The CDR3 consists of 16 residues. V was pared by 6 bases and J by 14 bases, with 26 bases between. Germline CDR1 and CDR2: WNHNN and SYGVQD (reference sequence).

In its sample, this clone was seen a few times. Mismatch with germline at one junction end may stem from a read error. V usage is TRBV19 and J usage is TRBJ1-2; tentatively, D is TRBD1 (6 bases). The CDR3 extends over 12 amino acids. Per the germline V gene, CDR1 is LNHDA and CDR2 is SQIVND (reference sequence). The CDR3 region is CASSVGTPANAF. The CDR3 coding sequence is TGTGCCAGTAGTGTAGGGACACCGGCCAACGCCTTC.

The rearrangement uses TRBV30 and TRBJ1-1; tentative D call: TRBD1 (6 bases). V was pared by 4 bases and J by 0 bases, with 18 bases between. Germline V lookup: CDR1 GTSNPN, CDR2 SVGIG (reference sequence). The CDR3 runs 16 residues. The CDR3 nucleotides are TGTGCCTGGAAGGACAGTCGAATTTTTATGAACACTGAAGCTTTCTTT. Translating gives CAWKDSRIFMNTEAFF.

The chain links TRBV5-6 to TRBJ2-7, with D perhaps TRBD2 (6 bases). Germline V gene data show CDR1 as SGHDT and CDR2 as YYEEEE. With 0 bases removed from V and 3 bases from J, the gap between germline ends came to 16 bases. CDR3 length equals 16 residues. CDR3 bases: TGTGCCAGCAGCTTGGGGGGCGGGGTGGACCGCTACGAGCAGTACTTC. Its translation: CASSLGGGVDRYEQYF.

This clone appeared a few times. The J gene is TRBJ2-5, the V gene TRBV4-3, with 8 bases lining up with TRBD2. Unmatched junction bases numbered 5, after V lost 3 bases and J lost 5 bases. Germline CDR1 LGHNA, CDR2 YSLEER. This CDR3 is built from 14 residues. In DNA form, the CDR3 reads TGCGCCAGCAGCCACGGACTAGCCGAGGAGACCCAGTACTTC. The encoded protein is CASSHGLAEETQYF.

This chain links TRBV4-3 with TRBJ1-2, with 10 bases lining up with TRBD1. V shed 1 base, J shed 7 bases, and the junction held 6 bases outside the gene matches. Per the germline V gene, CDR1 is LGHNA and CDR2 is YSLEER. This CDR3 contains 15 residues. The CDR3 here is CASSQGHGQGGGYTF. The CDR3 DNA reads TGCGCCAGCAGCCAAGGCCACGGACAGGGGGGTGGCTACACCTTC.

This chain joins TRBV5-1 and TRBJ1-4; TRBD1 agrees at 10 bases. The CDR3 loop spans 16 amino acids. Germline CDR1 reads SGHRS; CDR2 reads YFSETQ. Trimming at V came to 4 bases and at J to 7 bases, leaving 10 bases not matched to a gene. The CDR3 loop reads CASSVSGTGVFEKLFF. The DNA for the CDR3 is TGCGCCAGCAGCGTATCCGGGACAGGGGTTTTTGAAAAACTGTTTTTT.

CDR3 residues: CASSTPDGLARFEQFF. The CDR3 DNA sequence: TGTGCCAGTAGTACACCGGACGGACTAGCCAGATTTGAGCAGTTCTTC. The gene calls are TRBV19 and TRBJ2-1; 8 nucleotides align to TRBD2. V trimming: 4 bases; J trimming: 9 bases; junction bases outside the gene matches: 14. CDR3 size: 16 residues. Per germline, CDR1 LNHDA and CDR2 SQIVND (reference sequence).